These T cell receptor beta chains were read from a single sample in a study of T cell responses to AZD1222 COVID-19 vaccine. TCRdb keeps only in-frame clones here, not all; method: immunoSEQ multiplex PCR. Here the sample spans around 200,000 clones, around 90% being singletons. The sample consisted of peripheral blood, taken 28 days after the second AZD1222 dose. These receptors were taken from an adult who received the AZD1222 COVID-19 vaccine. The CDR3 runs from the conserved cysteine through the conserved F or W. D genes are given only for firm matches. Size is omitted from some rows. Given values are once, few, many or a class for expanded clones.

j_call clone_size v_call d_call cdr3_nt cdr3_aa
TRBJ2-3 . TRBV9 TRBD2 TGTGCCAGCAGCGCATCGACTAGCGGGAGGAGCACAGATACGCAGTATTTT CASSASTSGRSTDTQYF
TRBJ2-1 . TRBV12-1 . TGTGCCAGCAGCTTAGCGACTAGCGGGAGGATGTTCTCCTACAATGAGCAGTTCTTC CASSLATSGRMFSYNEQFF
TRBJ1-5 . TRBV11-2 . TGTGCCAGCAGCTTGGACTCTCCCCGGGAGCCCCAGCATTTT CASSLDSPREPQHF
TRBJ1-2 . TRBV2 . TGTGCCAGCAGTAACGCGTATGGCTACACCTTC CASSNAYGYTF
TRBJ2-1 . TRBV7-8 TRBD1 TGTGCCAGCAGCCCCGACAGGGACCCCTACAATGAGCAGTTCTTC CASSPDRDPYNEQFF
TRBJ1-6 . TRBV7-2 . TGTGCCAGCAGCTTAGAACTGGGGCGCGGTTCACCCCTCCACTTT CASSLELGRGSPLHF
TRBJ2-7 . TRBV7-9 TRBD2 TGTGCCAGCAGCTTAGGGGGCGGGCTAGCGGGATTCTACGAGCAGTACTTC CASSLGGGLAGFYEQYF
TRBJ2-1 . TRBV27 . TGTGCCAGCGGGCTGGCCGTTGAGTTCTACAATGAGCAGTTCTTC CASGLAVEFYNEQFF
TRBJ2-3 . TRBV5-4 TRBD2 TGTGCCAGCAGCCTGAGACTAGCGGGAGTGAAAGATACGCAGTATTTT CASSLRLAGVKDTQYF
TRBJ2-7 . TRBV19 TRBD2 TGTGCCAGTAGTACGGGGGAGGGGTACCACGAGCAGTACTTC CASSTGEGYHEQYF
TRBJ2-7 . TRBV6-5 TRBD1 TGTGCCATAAAGCGACAGGGGGCCCACGAGCAGTACTTC CAIKRQGAHEQYF
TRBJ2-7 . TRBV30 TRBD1 TGTGCCTGGGGGACAGGGCCCTACGAGCAGTACTTC CAWGTGPYEQYF
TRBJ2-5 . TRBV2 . TGTGCCAGCAGTCGGCAGGGAGGGGGGGAGACCCAGTACTTC CASSRQGGGETQYF
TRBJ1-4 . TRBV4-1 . TGCGCCAGCAGCCAAGACCTTACAACTAATGAAAAACTGTTTTTT CASSQDLTTNEKLFF
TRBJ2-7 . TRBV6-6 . TGTGCCACCCGGGACGGGGTTAGAGAGCAGTACTTC CATRDGVREQYF
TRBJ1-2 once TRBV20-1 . TGCAGTGCTCTCGGCTACACCTTC CSALGYTF
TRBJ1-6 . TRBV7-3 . TGTGCCAGCAGCTTTAATAATTCACCCCTCCACTTT CASSFNNSPLHF
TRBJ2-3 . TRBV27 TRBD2 TGTGCCAGCAGTGCGGGACTAGGGTGGGATACGCAGTATTTT CASSAGLGWDTQYF
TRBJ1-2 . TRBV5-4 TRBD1 TGTGCCAGCAGCTTGGAGGGACAGAGCGGCTACACCTTC CASSLEGQSGYTF
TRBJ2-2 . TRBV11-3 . TGTGCCAGCAGCTTAGAACAGGAGGAGGCCGGGGAGCTGTTTTTT CASSLEQEEAGELFF
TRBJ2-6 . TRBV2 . TGTGCCAGCAGTGCCGGGGCTGGGGGGGCCAACGTCCTGACTTTC CASSAGAGGANVLTF
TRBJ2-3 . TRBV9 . TGTGCCAGCAGCGACAGAACAGATACGCAGTATTTT CASSDRTDTQYF
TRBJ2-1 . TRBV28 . TGTGCCAGCGGCCCTTTGTGGGGGAACTCCTACAATGAGCAGTTCTTC CASGPLWGNSYNEQFF
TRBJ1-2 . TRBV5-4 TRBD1 TGTGCCAGCAGCTATCGGACAGGAAACTATGGCTACACCTTC CASSYRTGNYGYTF
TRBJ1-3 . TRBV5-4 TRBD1 TGTGCCAGCAGTCTCCAGGGGGCCCGGGGAAACACCATATATTTT CASSLQGARGNTIYF
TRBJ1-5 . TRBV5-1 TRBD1 TGCGCCAGCAGCCCCCTTGGACAGGGCAATCAGCCCCAGCATTTT CASSPLGQGNQPQHF
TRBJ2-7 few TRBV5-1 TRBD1 TGCGCCAGTCGGGACAGGGTTGGCGACGAGCAGTACTTC CASRDRVGDEQYF
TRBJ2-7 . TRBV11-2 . TGTGCCAGCAGCTCACGGGTCAGCTCCTACGAGCAGTACTTC CASSSRVSSYEQYF
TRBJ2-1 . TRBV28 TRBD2 TGTGCCAGCAGTCCCCCAGGACTAGTTCAGTTCGATGAGCAGTTCTTC CASSPPGLVQFDEQFF
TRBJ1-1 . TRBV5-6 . TGTGCCAGCAGCGCGGCGCGGGGTGGAACTGAAGCTTTCTTT CASSAARGGTEAFF
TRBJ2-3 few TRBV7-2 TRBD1 TGTGCCAGCAGCGCCACAGGGGGTGCAGATACGCAGTATTTT CASSATGGADTQYF
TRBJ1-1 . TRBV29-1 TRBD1 TGCAGCGTTGAAGACCCGGGACAGGGGAACACTGAAGCTTTCTTT CSVEDPGQGNTEAFF
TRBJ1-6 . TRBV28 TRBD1 TGTGCCAGCAGCCCAGGACAGGGGCCCAGTTCACCCCTCCACTTT CASSPGQGPSSPLHF
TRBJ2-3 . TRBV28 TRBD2 TGTGCCAGCAGAAGCGGGAGGAACACAGATACGCAGTATTTT CASRSGRNTDTQYF
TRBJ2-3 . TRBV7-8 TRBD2 TGTGCCAGCAGCTTACCGGGAGGGCCTACCACAGATACGCAGTATTTT CASSLPGGPTTDTQYF
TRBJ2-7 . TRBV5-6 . TGTGCCAGCAGCTTCCGGGGACTCAGCTCCTACGAGCAGTACTTC CASSFRGLSSYEQYF
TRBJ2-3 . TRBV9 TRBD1 TGTGCCAGCAGCGTAGCCCCAGGGACAGGGGTGACCACAGATACGCAGTATTTT CASSVAPGTGVTTDTQYF
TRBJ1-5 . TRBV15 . TGTGCCACCAGCAGGGAGGGTTATAGCAATCAGCCCCAGCATTTT CATSREGYSNQPQHF
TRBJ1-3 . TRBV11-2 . TGTGCCAGCAGCAGCCTAAGCTCTGGAAACACCATATATTTT CASSSLSSGNTIYF
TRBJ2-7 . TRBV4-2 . TGTGCCAGCAGCCAGCAGGGACATAGCTCCTACGAGCAGTACTTC CASSQQGHSSYEQYF
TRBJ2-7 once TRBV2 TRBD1 TGTGCCAGCAGGAGGGACAGCAATGCCTACGAGCAGTACTTC CASRRDSNAYEQYF
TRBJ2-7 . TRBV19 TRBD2 TGTGCCAGTAGGCCGGCGGGAGTCTCCTACGAGCAGTACTTC CASRPAGVSYEQYF
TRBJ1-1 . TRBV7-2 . TGTGCCAGCAGCCAAAGGTTCGGAAACACTGAAGCTTTCTTT CASSQRFGNTEAFF
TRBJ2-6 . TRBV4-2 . TGTGCCAGCAGCCAAAGCGACCTAGGCTCTGGGGCCAACGTCCTGACTTTC CASSQSDLGSGANVLTF
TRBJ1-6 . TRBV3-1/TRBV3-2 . TGTGCCAGCAGCCTGGGGAACTCCTATAATTCACCCCTCCACTTT CASSLGNSYNSPLHF
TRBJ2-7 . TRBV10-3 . TGTGCCATCAGTGAGTCACAGAGACCCTACGAGCAGTACTTC CAISESQRPYEQYF
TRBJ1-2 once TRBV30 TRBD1 TGTGCCTGGAGTGTACAGGGACAGGACTATGGCTACACCTTC CAWSVQGQDYGYTF
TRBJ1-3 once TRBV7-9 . TGTGCCAGCAGCACCGGGGGTGGGAACACCATATATTTT CASSTGGGNTIYF
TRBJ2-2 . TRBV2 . TGTGCCAGCGGGGTCGGGGAGCTGTTTTTT CASGVGELFF
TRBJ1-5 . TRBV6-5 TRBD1 TGTGCCAGCAGTCCCCACAGGGGACAGCCCCAGCATTTT CASSPHRGQPQHF
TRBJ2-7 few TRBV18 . TGTGCCAGCTCACCAAGCGCTCTAGGGACCCACTCCTACGAGCAGTACTTC CASSPSALGTHSYEQYF
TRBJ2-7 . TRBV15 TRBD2 TGTGCCACCAGCAGAGATCATCCTAGCGGGGGTTACGAGCAGTACTTC CATSRDHPSGGYEQYF
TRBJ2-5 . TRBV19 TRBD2 TGTGCCAGTACCCCGGGGGGGGGCCGCGGGACCCAGTACTTC CASTPGGGRGTQYF